The clone carrying this T cell receptor beta chain was detected once. Its target is unknown. CDR3 length: 15 amino acids. Germline-derived CDR1 and CDR2 are SGHNT and YYREEE (reference sequence). The ends were cut back, 3 bases at V and 0 bases at J, with 11 bases in the middle. This sample stems from a study of cytomegalovirus exposure and HLA in healthy donors. General observations from the study: The tendency of first-cohort TCR clusters to co-occur in the roughly 110 validation repertoires was the finding of a later analysis. Cytomegalovirus-associated status was assigned to approximately 160 TCR beta chains. There were some public TCRs occurring in many donors, but most TCR sequences were rare. Three CMV-associated chains were confirmed in vitro to be specific for CMV antigens.

Profiling relied on immunoSEQ multiplex PCR, and the TCRdb table lists in-frame clones only, not all of them. This table has approximately 270,000 clones, about 86% appearing once. Material for sequencing was PBMCs. This sequence originates from a woman younger than 30 in good health and CMV-seronegative. The chain combines TRBV5-4 with TRBJ2-3, with D possibly matching TRBD1 (5 bases). The CDR3 region is CASSSGPSSTDTQYF. The DNA for the CDR3 is TGTGCCAGCAGCTCAGGGCCCTCTAGCACAGATACGCAGTATTTT. Full variable domain (remainder filled in from reference TRBV5-4 and TRBJ2-3): ETGVTQSPTHLIKTRGQQVTLRCSSQSGHNTVSWYQQALGQGPQFIFQYYREEENGRGNFPPRFSGLQFPNYSSELNVNALELDDSALYLCASSSGPSSTDTQYFGPGTRLTVL.